Shown below are 31 T cell receptor beta chains from a single sample sequenced in a study of cytomegalovirus exposure and HLA in healthy donors listed by TCRdb under 2017. Libraries were built with the immunoSEQ multiplex PCR assay. For the multiplex PCR, a mixture combining 60 forward primers for TCR Vbeta segments and 13 reverse primers for TCR Jbeta segments was used. In its TCRdb copy, this immuneACCESS table keeps in-frame sequences only and misses some clones. Where compared with another copy, unresolved V genes explain less than half of these, and the others have no known cause. This sample holds about 90,000 clones; around two thirds were observed only once. Approximately 5.8% of the sample comes from the top ten. Input material: PBMCs. Receptor source: a woman aged 30 to 39 in good health and CMV-seropositive.

This clone was recorded a few times. This rearrangement joins TRBV4-2 to TRBJ1-1; 8 nucleotides agree with TRBD1. This CDR3 has 11 residues. The germline V gene encodes CDR1 LGHNA and CDR2 YNFKEQ. V shed 6 bases, J shed 9 bases, and the junction held 3 bases outside the gene matches. CDR3 loop: CASRQGGQAFF. In DNA form, the CDR3 reads TGTGCCAGCAGACAGGGGGGCCAAGCTTTCTTT.

This clone has only a few counts. The chain is built from TRBV4-1 and TRBJ1-6, with 12 bases matching TRBD1. V shed 4 bases, J shed 5 bases, and the junction held 9 bases outside the gene matches. CDR1 and CDR2 from the germline V gene are MGHRA and YSYEKL. The CDR3 is 18 residues long. The CDR3 DNA sequence: TGCGCCAGCAGCCGGAAGCCGGGACAGGGGGCCAATAATTCACCCCTCCACTTT. Residues: CASSRKPGQGANNSPLHF.

There are a few counts of this clone. V is TRBV6-1 and J is TRBJ1-6; D may be TRBD1 (6 bases). This CDR3 spans 14 amino acids. Germline CDR1 and CDR2: MNHNS and SASEGT. The V and J ends lost 4 bases and 7 bases respectively, with 11 bases between them. The chain's CDR3 is CASSGTGFNSPLHF. CDR3 nucleotides: TGTGCCAGCAGTGGTACAGGGTTCAATTCACCCCTCCACTTT.

The chain carries TRBV7-9 and TRBJ1-4; D is possibly TRBD1 (6 bases). V lost 8 bases and J lost 3, with 16 bases in between. In germline, CDR1 is SEHNR, CDR2 FQNEAQ (reference sequence). CDR3 size: 15 residues. CDR3 region: CASGTGSLSNEKLFF. The CDR3, as DNA: TGTGCCAGCGGTACAGGGTCGCTATCTAATGAAAAACTGTTTTTT. Drawing the rest from reference TRBV7-9 and TRBJ1-4, the complete variable domain is DTGVSQNPRHKITKRGQNVTFRCDPISEHNRLYWYRQTLGQGPEFLTYFQNEAQLEKSRLLSDRFSAERPKGSFSTLEIQRTEQGDSAMYLCASGTGSLSNEKLFFGSGTQLSVL.

This clone was detected only a few times. The rearrangement links TRBV6-1 to TRBJ1-2, with 12 bases matching TRBD1. The trim removed 3 bases at V and 4 bases at J, leaving 3 bases unmatched. Per the germline V gene, CDR1 is MNHNS and CDR2 is SASEGT. The CDR3 runs to 15 residues. The CDR3 DNA sequence: TGTGCCAGCAGTGAGGGGACAGGGGGCGTCTATGGCTACACCTTC. Its protein product is CASSEGTGGVYGYTF.

The chain links TRBV10-3 to TRBJ1-3; D uncertain. CDR1 and CDR2 from the germline V gene are ENHRY and SYGVKD. Deletions cut 0 bases from V and 8 bases from J, with 11 bases between. The CDR3 spans 14 residues. This chain's CDR3 is CAISESTVRDTIYF. Written as DNA, the CDR3 is TGTGCCATCAGTGAGTCGACGGTGAGGGACACCATATATTTT.

The chain has TRBV9 and TRBJ2-5; TRBD2 matches at 7 bases. Gene TRBJ2-7 matches the end of the DNA better, so the J call may be wrong. Germline CDR1 and CDR2: SGDLS and YYNGEE. CDR3 size: 14 residues. The CDR3 loop reads CASSVLAVSYEQYF. In DNA form, the CDR3 reads TGTGCCAGCAGCGTACTAGCGGTTTCCTACGAGCAGTACTTC.

The chain links TRBV10-3 to TRBJ2-7; D is possibly TRBD1 (5 bases). CDR3 length equals 14 residues. Germline CDR1 ENHRY, CDR2 SYGVKD. Trimming removed 4 bases at V and 4 bases at J, with 14 bases between. In nucleotides, the CDR3 is TGTGCCATCAGTGGTGGACACAGCTCGTACGAGCAGTACTTC. Protein product: CAISGGHSSYEQYF.

This chain uses TRBV5-4 with TRBJ1-1; 8 nucleotides align to TRBD1. The CDR3 has 15 amino acids. CDR1 is SGHNT, CDR2 YYREEE, per germline (reference sequence). V lost 0 bases to trimming and J lost 2 bases; unmatched junction nucleotides: 3. For the CDR3, the DNA is TGTGCCAGCAGCTTGGCGACAGGGGTTAACACTGAAGCTTTCTTT. This codes for CASSLATGVNTEAFF.

The V call is TRBV27, the J call TRBJ2-7; 7 bases are a match to TRBD1. J was trimmed by 1 base and V by 6 bases; bases with no gene match: 3. This CDR3 is 13 amino acids long. The germline V gene encodes CDR1 MNHEY and CDR2 SMNVEV (reference sequence). This chain's CDR3 is CASRGGGSYEQYF. The DNA of the CDR3 is TGTGCCAGCAGAGGGGGCGGTTCCTACGAGCAGTACTTC.

V and J are TRBV5-1 and TRBJ1-2; D remains ambiguous. Germline V gives CDR1 SGHRS, CDR2 YFSETQ. The CDR3 totals 15 residues. V lost 3 bases to trimming and J lost 1 base, with 13 bases between them. The CDR3 region has the DNA TGCGCCAGCAGCTCCCTGGGAGGCGTTAACTATGGCTACACCTTC. Encoded protein: CASSSLGGVNYGYTF.

The chain recombines TRBV28 with TRBJ2-7; maybe TRBD2 (5 bases). The CDR3 is 15 amino acids. V was trimmed by 4 bases and J by 13 bases, leaving 26 bases between them. Germline loops: CDR1 MDHEN, CDR2 SYDVKM. The CDR3 loop is CASSSPRGSGPPPYF. DNA of the CDR3: TGTGCCAGCAGTTCCCCCAGAGGGTCAGGTCCACCCCCATACTTC.

In the case of this clone: Compared with germline, one end of the junction differs, possibly owing to a read error. V gene TRBV5-4 combines with J gene TRBJ2-5; tentative D call: TRBD2 (6 bases). Germline V gene lookup returns CDR1 SGHNT and CDR2 YYREEE (reference sequence). This CDR3 has 14 residues. DNA of the CDR3: TGCGCCAGCAGCAATAACCGGGGGCAAGAGACCCAGTACTTC. Amino acid sequence: CASSNNRGQETQYF. The full variable domain, completed using reference TRBV5-4 and TRBJ2-5, is ETGVTQSPTHLIKTRGQQVTLRCSSQSGHNTVSWYQQALGQGPQFIFQYYREEENGRGNFPPRFSGLQFPNYSSELNVNALELDDSALYLCASSNNRGQETQYFGPGTRLLVL.

The chain is built from TRBV4-3 and TRBJ2-1; 11 nucleotides agree with TRBD2. The CDR3 contains 17 residues. With 2 bases clipped from V and 5 bases from J, the junction kept 8 bases outside the gene matches. Germline CDR1 LGHNA, CDR2 YSLEER. CDR3 sequence: CASSQTSLAGGDNEQFF. Here the CDR3 DNA reads TGCGCCAGCAGCCAAACCTCTCTAGCGGGGGGCGACAATGAGCAGTTCTTC.

DNA for the CDR3: TGTGCCAGCAGTACGGGGACAGGGGGCGAGCAGTACTTC. It translates to CASSTGTGGEQYF. The J gene is TRBJ2-7, the V gene TRBV6-5, with 11 nucleotides matching TRBD1. Trimming cost V 5 bases and J 6 bases; bases outside gene matches: 3. The CDR3 extends over 13 amino acids. Looked up from germline, CDR1 is MNHEY and CDR2 is SVGAGI.

Note on this clone: Germline and junction disagree at one end, which may indicate a read error. The V and J genes are TRBV7-9 and TRBJ1-5; 9 nucleotides match TRBD1. The CDR3 length is 16 residues. The germline V gene encodes CDR1 SEHNR and CDR2 FQNEAQ (reference sequence). The CDR3 spells CSSSLGGQGGNQPQHF. The CDR3 DNA reads as TGTTCCAGCAGCTTAGGGGGACAGGGTGGCAATCAGCCCCAGCATTTT.

The table lists this clone with a few counts. The chain combines TRBV6-5 with TRBJ2-7; TRBD1 matches 8 bases. Germline CDR1 is MNHEY and CDR2 is SVGAGI. After removal of 2 bases from V and 5 bases from J, the junction contained 5 bases not matched to a gene. CDR3 size: 14 residues. The CDR3 DNA sequence: TGTGCCAGCAGTTACCGGGACAGGCTCAACGAGCAGTACTTC. This codes for CASSYRDRLNEQYF.

This clone was observed a handful of times. The chain joins TRBV5-1 to TRBJ2-3; 10 bases align to TRBD2. After removal of 0 bases from V and 4 bases from J, the junction contained 5 bases not matched to a gene. The CDR3 contains 16 residues. Germline loops: CDR1 SGHRS, CDR2 YFSETQ. The chain's CDR3 is CASSLGVSGGADTQYF. In DNA, the CDR3 is TGCGCCAGCAGCTTGGGGGTGAGCGGGGGGGCAGATACGCAGTATTTT.

There are a few counts of this clone. This chain connects TRBV11-2 to TRBJ2-5, with D maybe TRBD2 (6 bases). Trimming removed 2 bases at V and 5 bases at J, with 18 bases between. CDR1 is SGHAT, CDR2 FQNNGV, per germline. The length of the CDR3 is 16 residues. CDR3 sequence reads: CASSLYPAAGRETQYF. In DNA form, the CDR3 reads TGTGCCAGCAGCTTATATCCCGCCGCGGGGAGGGAGACCCAGTACTTC.

This chain uses TRBV7-3 with TRBJ2-3; TRBD2 aligns across 13 bases. The trim removed 5 bases at V and 11 bases at J, leaving 10 bases unmatched. CDR1 is SGHTA and CDR2 is FQGTGA in the germline V gene. The CDR3 has 15 residues. CDR3 protein: CASSQTGLAGVRQYF. DNA of the CDR3: TGTGCCAGCAGCCAAACAGGACTAGCGGGGGTTAGGCAGTATTTT.

The chain uses TRBV27 and TRBJ1-4; D is undetermined. CDR1 and CDR2 (germline): MNHEY, SMNVEV (reference sequence). V was cut by 6 bases and J by 0 bases, with 5 bases left in between. The length of the CDR3 is 13 residues. The CDR3 DNA reads as TGTGCCAGCAGCAGAACAACTAATGAAAAACTGTTTTTT. As protein: CASSRTTNEKLFF.

The V call is TRBV18, the J call TRBJ2-5; 7 nucleotides agree with TRBD1. After removal of 3 bases from V and 2 bases from J, the junction contained 6 bases not matched to a gene. The CDR3 has 15 residues. In germline, CDR1 is KGHSH, CDR2 LQKENI. CDR3 nucleotides: TGTGCCAGCTCACCCTCCGGACAGGTTCAAGAGACCCAGTACTTC. Its protein product is CASSPSGQVQETQYF.

The chain couples TRBV6-5 to TRBJ1-5, with 7 bases lining up with TRBD1. Germline V gives CDR1 MNHEY, CDR2 SVGAGI. V trimming: 2 bases; J trimming: 5 bases; junction bases outside the gene matches: 0. The CDR3 contains 13 residues. This chain's CDR3 is CASSYTGDQPQHF. The CDR3, as DNA: TGTGCCAGCAGTTACACAGGGGATCAGCCCCAGCATTTT.

The gene calls are TRBV6-5 and TRBJ1-1; tentatively, D is TRBD1 (6 bases). The CDR3 covers 14 residues. Germline V gene data show CDR1 as MNHEY and CDR2 as SVGAGI. V lost 4 bases to trimming and J lost 1 base, with 10 bases between them. The CDR3 nucleotides read TGTGCCAGCAGTTTAGACAGGAGGAACACTGAAGCTTTCTTT. It codes for CASSLDRRNTEAFF.

This clone was observed once. The V gene is TRBV9, the J gene TRBJ1-1; D is undetermined. CDR1 and CDR2 (germline): SGDLS, YYNGEE. V shed 4 bases and J shed 4 bases, with 17 bases lying between them. The CDR3 covers 15 residues. The CDR3 is CASSSTRSGITEAFF. In nucleotides, the CDR3 is TGTGCCAGCAGCTCTACCCGCTCGGGGATCACTGAAGCTTTCTTT.

This clone came up a few times. The V call is TRBV6-1, the J call TRBJ2-7; D remains ambiguous. This CDR3 is 14 amino acids long. Germline CDR1 is MNHNS and CDR2 is SASEGT. The V and J ends lost 0 bases and 1 base respectively, with 7 bases between them. The CDR3: CASSEAHRSYEQYF. In DNA, the CDR3 is TGTGCCAGCAGTGAAGCGCACAGATCCTACGAGCAGTACTTC.

As regards this clone: The junction differs from germline at one of its ends, possibly a read error. The chain recombines TRBV7-9 with TRBJ1-5; D possibly corresponds to TRBD1 (5 bases). The germline V gene has CDR1 SEHNR and CDR2 FQNEAQ (reference sequence). The CDR3 sequence is 13 residues long. The CDR3 nucleotides read TGTTCCAGCAGCTTGGGGGGACCGGTCGCCCAGCATTTT. Its translation: CSSSLGGPVAQHF. Drawing the rest from reference TRBV7-9 and TRBJ1-5, the complete variable domain is DTGVSQNPRHKITKRGQNVTFRCDPISEHNRLYWYRQTLGQGPEFLTYFQNEAQLEKSRLLSDRFSAERPKGSFSTLEIQRTEQGDSAMYLCSSSLGGPVAQHFGDGTRLSIL.

A few counts support this clone. The chain links TRBV27 to TRBJ1-2; 7 positions agree with TRBD1. Germline V gives CDR1 MNHEY, CDR2 SMNVEV (reference sequence). The CDR3 consists of 13 residues. V shed 5 bases and J 4 bases; nucleotides not matched to a gene: 4. The CDR3 region is CASSITGVYGYTF. CDR3 in DNA: TGTGCCAGCAGTATAACAGGGGTCTATGGCTACACCTTC.

J is TRBJ1-2 and V is TRBV28; D unclear. V was cut by 4 bases and J by 8 bases, with 17 bases left in between. This CDR3 is 14 amino acids long. CDR1 MDHEN and CDR2 SYDVKM come from the germline V gene. The CDR3 DNA reads TGTGCCAGCAGTTGGGCAACCCTGAACCAAGGCTACACCTTC. It specifies CASSWATLNQGYTF.

The gene calls are TRBV2 and TRBJ1-1, with 11 bases lining up with TRBD1. The CDR3 is 15 amino acids. Looked up from germline, CDR1 is SNHLY and CDR2 is FYNNEI. Trimming removed 0 bases from V and 5 bases from J; junction bases left unmatched: 2. The CDR3 protein is CASSEAGQGVTEAFF. In DNA form, the CDR3 reads TGTGCCAGCAGTGAAGCGGGACAGGGGGTAACTGAAGCTTTCTTT.

The J gene is TRBJ1-1, the V gene TRBV5-6, with TRBD1 matching 7 bases. Germline V CDR1 and CDR2: SGHDT, YYEEEE. V shed 4 bases, J shed 3 bases, and the junction held 9 bases outside the gene matches. This CDR3 is built from 15 residues. The CDR3 is CASSRTGVWDTEAFF. CDR3 DNA sequence: TGTGCCAGCAGCCGGACAGGCGTCTGGGACACTGAAGCTTTCTTT.